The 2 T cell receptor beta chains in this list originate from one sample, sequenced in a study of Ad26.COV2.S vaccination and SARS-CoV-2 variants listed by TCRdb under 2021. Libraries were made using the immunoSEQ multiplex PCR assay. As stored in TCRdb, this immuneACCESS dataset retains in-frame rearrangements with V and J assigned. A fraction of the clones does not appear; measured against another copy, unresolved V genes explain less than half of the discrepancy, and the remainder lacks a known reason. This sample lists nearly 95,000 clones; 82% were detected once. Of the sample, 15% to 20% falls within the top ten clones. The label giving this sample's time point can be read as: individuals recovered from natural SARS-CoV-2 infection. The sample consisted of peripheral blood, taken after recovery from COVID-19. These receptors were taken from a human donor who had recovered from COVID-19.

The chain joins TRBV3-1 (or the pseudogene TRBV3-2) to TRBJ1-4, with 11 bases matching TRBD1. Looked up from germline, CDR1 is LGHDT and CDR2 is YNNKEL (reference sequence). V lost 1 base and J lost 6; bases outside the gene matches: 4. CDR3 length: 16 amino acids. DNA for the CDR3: TGTGCCAGCAGCCAAGGGACAGGGGGCCGGTATGAAAAACTGTTTTTT. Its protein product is CASSQGTGGRYEKLFF.

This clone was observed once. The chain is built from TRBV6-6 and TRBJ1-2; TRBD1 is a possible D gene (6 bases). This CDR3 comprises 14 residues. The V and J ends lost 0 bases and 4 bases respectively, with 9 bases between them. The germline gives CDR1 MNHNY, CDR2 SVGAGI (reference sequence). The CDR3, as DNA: TGTGCCAGCAGTTACTCGGACAGCTCCTATGGCTACACCTTC. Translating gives CASSYSDSSYGYTF.